A single sample gave rise to the 27 T cell receptor beta chains below, sequenced in a study of blood T cell repertoires in COVID-19. Repertoires were generated with immunoSEQ multiplex PCR, while TCRdb's copy carries only in-frame clones and drops some. This table holds about 420,000 clones, approximately 90% found once. Sequencing was done on a sample of peripheral blood. The source is a man in his late teens or twenties with COVID-19, enrolled during active disease.

This clone is a singleton in its sample. CDR3 DNA sequence: TGTGCCAGCTCACCACTTGCGGGAGTCGTCAATGAGCAGTTCTTC. Amino acid sequence: CASSPLAGVVNEQFF. The rearrangement links TRBV18 to TRBJ2-1, with TRBD2 identical over 7 bases. Germline V gene sequence: CDR1 KGHSH, CDR2 LQKENI. The CDR3 totals 15 residues. Trimming took 1 base from V and 6 from J; bases not matched to a gene: 6.

J is TRBJ2-5 and V is TRBV11-2; a possible D gene is TRBD2 (6 bases). The V and J ends lost 5 bases and 4 bases respectively, with 26 bases between them. The CDR3 is 18 residues long. The germline gives CDR1 SGHAT, CDR2 FQNNGV. The CDR3 DNA is TGTGCCAGCAGCCCAGGGTTCCAGGGACTGAGGGCGAGAGAGACCCAGTACTTC. This codes for CASSPGFQGLRARETQYF.

V and J are TRBV19 and TRBJ1-1, with 9 bases lining up with TRBD1. CDR1 and CDR2 from the germline V gene are LNHDA and SQIVND (reference sequence). The CDR3 is 15 residues long. The V gene end was trimmed by 7 bases and the J gene end by 3 bases; junction bases not matched to a gene: 9. Here the CDR3 DNA reads TGTGCCAGTACCGAGACAGGGGGAGGGCACACTGAAGCTTTCTTT. This sequence encodes CASTETGGGHTEAFF.

The chain carries TRBV27 and TRBJ2-5; possible D gene TRBD2, 7 bases. CDR1 and CDR2 from the germline V gene are MNHEY and SMNVEV (reference sequence). The CDR3 is 15 amino acids. The V gene lost 3 bases and the J gene lost 4 bases, with 15 bases spanning the gap. The CDR3 sequence is CASSFSSGGAETQYF. For the CDR3, the DNA is TGTGCCAGCAGTTTCTCCTCGGGGGGCGCAGAGACCCAGTACTTC.

The V call is TRBV19, the J call TRBJ1-5; D is unclear. The germline CDR1 and CDR2 sequences are LNHDA and SQIVND (reference sequence). Trimming left V 5 bases short and J 4 bases short, with 12 bases between. The CDR3 is 14 amino acids. The CDR3: CASSVTSGNQPQHF. Here the CDR3 DNA reads TGTGCCAGTAGTGTCACATCTGGTAATCAGCCCCAGCATTTT.

The rearrangement uses TRBV5-4 and TRBJ1-2; D is possibly TRBD1 (5 bases). Trimming stripped 0 bases from V and 4 bases from J, with 13 bases between. The CDR3 length is 15 residues. CDR1 is SGHNT and CDR2 is YYREEE in the germline V gene (reference sequence). Here the CDR3 DNA reads TGTGCCAGCAGCTTGGACGGGGGAGAAGGCTATGGCTACACCTTC. Its translation: CASSLDGGEGYGYTF. Full variable domain (missing parts from reference TRBV5-4 and TRBJ1-2): ETGVTQSPTHLIKTRGQQVTLRCSSQSGHNTVSWYQQALGQGPQFIFQYYREEENGRGNFPPRFSGLQFPNYSSELNVNALELDDSALYLCASSLDGGEGYGYTFGSGTRLTVV.

The chain carries TRBV3-1 (or the pseudogene TRBV3-2) and TRBJ2-3, with 8 bases identical to TRBD2. The CDR3 extends over 17 amino acids. CDR1 LGHDT and CDR2 YNNKEL come from the germline V gene (reference sequence). The J segment lost 3 bases and the V segment lost 4 bases, leaving 12 bases of the junction unmatched. CDR3 protein: CASSRSAGGGGTDTQYF. CDR3 nucleotides: TGTGCCAGCAGCCGATCGGCGGGAGGAGGGGGAACAGATACGCAGTATTTT.

The chain uses TRBV6-5 and TRBJ1-3, with 7 bases matching TRBD1. Trimming at V came to 5 bases and at J to 4 bases, leaving 8 bases not matched to a gene. The CDR3 covers 15 residues. CDR1 is MNHEY, CDR2 SVGAGI, per germline. The CDR3 nucleotides are TGTGCCAGCAGTCAGGGACAGACTTACGGAAACACCATATATTTT. It yields the protein CASSQGQTYGNTIYF.

This clone has only one observation. V and J are TRBV5-5 and TRBJ2-7; 7 positions agree with TRBD2. The V and J ends lost 4 bases and 3 bases, in that order; junction bases with no gene match: 10. The germline gives CDR1 SGHKS, CDR2 YYEKEE (reference sequence). The CDR3 covers 15 residues. CDR3 amino acids: CASSPGWGGGYEQYF. DNA of the CDR3: TGTGCCAGCAGCCCGGGTTGGGGGGGAGGCTACGAGCAGTACTTC.

The chain couples TRBV3-1 (or the pseudogene TRBV3-2) to TRBJ1-1; D is undetermined. The CDR3 consists of 13 residues. Trimming left V 1 base short and J 4 bases short, with 7 bases between. Per germline, CDR1 LGHDT and CDR2 YNNKEL (reference sequence). In DNA, the CDR3 is TGTGCCAGCAGCCAAGGTCACGGCACTGAAGCTTTCTTT. Protein product: CASSQGHGTEAFF.

The CDR3 DNA reads TGTGCCAGCAGCCAAGCCGGGACTAGTACCTACGAGCAGTACTTC. Translation: CASSQAGTSTYEQYF. The rearrangement joins TRBV14 to TRBJ2-7, with 8 bases identical to TRBD2. The CDR3 has 15 amino acids. Germline lookup yields CDR1 SGHDN and CDR2 FVKESK. V trimming: 1 base; J trimming: 2 bases; junction bases outside the gene matches: 4.

The J gene is TRBJ2-3, the V gene TRBV27; the D gene is possibly TRBD2 (6 bases). V was cut by 5 bases and J by 4 bases, with 13 bases left in between. Looked up from germline, CDR1 is MNHEY and CDR2 is SMNVEV (reference sequence). This CDR3 region has 14 residues. The chain's CDR3 is CASSPMTSSDTQYF. Here the CDR3 DNA reads TGTGCCAGCAGTCCCATGACTAGTTCAGATACGCAGTATTTT.

The V gene is TRBV21-1, the J gene TRBJ2-7; TRBD2 is the table's D call and was not checked against the DNA. TRBV21-1 represents a pseudogene. CDR3 length: 17 amino acids. The CDR3 DNA reads TGTGCCAGCAGCAAAACTACCGACTTGAGAACTACCTACGAGCAGTACTTC. Residues: CASSKTTDLRTTYEQYF.

This clone has at least ten counts. Other DNA variants within this sample encode the same CDR3. The rearrangement uses TRBV7-2 and TRBJ2-1; 10 nucleotides align to TRBD2. CDR3 length equals 15 residues. Germline assignment: CDR1 SGHTA and CDR2 FQGNSA. The V segment lost 5 bases and the J segment 4 bases; nucleotides outside the gene matches: 5. CDR3 in DNA: TGTGCCAGCAGCCTCACTAGCGGGAAATACAATGAGCAGTTCTTC. Protein sequence: CASSLTSGKYNEQFF.

The V gene is TRBV12-3 or TRBV12-4, the J gene TRBJ2-1, with D hard to call. V was trimmed by 5 bases and J by 7 bases, leaving 12 bases between them. The CDR3 spans 13 residues. CDR3 sequence: CASSVLGENEQFF. CDR3 coding DNA: TGTGCCAGCAGTGTCCTAGGCGAAAATGAGCAGTTCTTC.

The DNA for the CDR3 is TGCGCCAGCAGCCAGGGCTATGGCTACACCTTC. The encoded protein is CASSQGYGYTF. V and J are TRBV5-1 and TRBJ1-2, with a possible D match to TRBD1 (5 bases). CDR1 and CDR2 from the germline V gene are SGHRS and YFSETQ. This CDR3 region has 11 residues. V was clipped by 4 bases and J by 4 bases, with 5 bases between them. Combining the CDR3 with reference TRBV5-1 and TRBJ1-2 gives the whole variable domain KAGVTQTPRYLIKTRGQQVTLSCSPISGHRSVSWYQQTPGQGLQFLFEYFSETQRNKGNFPGRFSGRQFSNSRSEMNVSTLELGDSALYLCASSQGYGYTFGSGTRLTVV.

This clone was seen only a few times. The chain joins TRBV11-2 to TRBJ1-2; D remains unclear. The germline gives CDR1 SGHAT, CDR2 FQNNGV. The V gene lost 10 bases and the J gene lost 6 bases, with 12 bases spanning the gap. The CDR3 sequence is 11 residues long. The CDR3 region is CAIGGRNGYTF. In DNA, the CDR3 is TGTGCCATCGGTGGTCGCAATGGCTACACCTTC.

This chain links TRBV24-1 with TRBJ2-2; D is possibly TRBD2 (6 bases). Looked up from germline, CDR1 is KGHDR and CDR2 is SFDVKD. V was pared by 5 bases and J by 0 bases, with 12 bases between. The CDR3 is made up of 16 amino acids. The CDR3 region has the DNA TGTGCCACCAGTGGATCGGGAGCCGCGAACACCGGGGAGCTGTTTTTT. Protein product: CATSGSGAANTGELFF.

The chain recombines TRBV5-5 with TRBJ2-7, with 7 positions matching TRBD1. This CDR3 is 14 amino acids long. Germline trimming cut 2 bases from V and 2 bases from J; bases unmatched to any gene: 4. Germline V gene lookup returns CDR1 SGHKS and CDR2 YYEKEE (reference sequence). CDR3 residues: CASSLGDRAYEQYF. The CDR3 DNA sequence: TGTGCCAGCAGCTTAGGTGACAGGGCCTACGAGCAGTACTTC.

This clone was observed a single time. The CDR3 DNA follows: TGTGCCAGCAGTTACGCCTTTCCCCGGACTAGCAGAGCGAACACCGGGGAGCTGTTTTTT. This encodes CASSYAFPRTSRANTGELFF. V is TRBV6-2 or TRBV6-3 and J is TRBJ2-2, with TRBD2 matching over 8 bases. Germline V CDR1 and CDR2: MNHEY, SVGEGT. The CDR3 is made up of 20 amino acids. The V gene end was trimmed by 2 bases and the J gene end by 0 bases; junction bases not matched to a gene: 14.

The chain couples TRBV5-4 to TRBJ2-3; 7 nucleotides match TRBD2. The CDR3 length is 16 residues. CDR1 is SGHNT, CDR2 YYREEE, per germline (reference sequence). The V segment lost 4 bases and the J segment 7 bases; nucleotides outside the gene matches: 15. CDR3 nucleotide sequence: TGTGCCAGCAGCCTTAGCGGTGGGGGGGTCATAAATACGCAGTATTTT. Its protein is CASSLSGGGVINTQYF.

V and J are TRBV6-1 and TRBJ1-5; no reliable D call. The CDR3 runs to 17 residues. V lost 2 bases to trimming and J lost 3 bases, with 17 bases between them. Germline V gene data show CDR1 as MNHNS and CDR2 as SASEGT. CDR3 region: CASSETPGRSYNQPQHF. CDR3 DNA sequence: TGTGCCAGCAGTGAAACCCCCGGCAGGTCCTACAATCAGCCCCAGCATTTT.

The rearrangement uses TRBV19 and TRBJ1-4, with D perhaps matching TRBD1 (6 bases). Germline CDR1 and CDR2: LNHDA and SQIVND (reference sequence). The CDR3 length is 15 residues. With 5 bases removed from V and 8 bases from J, the gap between germline ends came to 18 bases. CDR3 protein: CASSSTSRGGEKLFF. CDR3 sequence (DNA): TGTGCCAGTAGTTCGACGAGCAGGGGCGGCGAAAAACTGTTTTTT.

The chain combines TRBV9 with TRBJ2-7; D is perhaps TRBD1 (6 bases). CDR3 length equals 15 residues. V shed 0 bases and J shed 6 bases, with 16 bases lying between them. In germline, CDR1 is SGDLS, CDR2 YYNGEE. The DNA for the CDR3 is TGTGCCAGCAGCGTAGGCCAAAGGACAGCGCCCGAGCAGTACTTC. It specifies CASSVGQRTAPEQYF.

The DNA for the CDR3 is TGTGCCAGCAGCTTATCGACCACCGGGACTGGGACAGATACGCAGTATTTT. Translated: CASSLSTTGTGTDTQYF. V and J are TRBV7-7 and TRBJ2-3; D is perhaps TRBD2 (6 bases). V was clipped by 2 bases and J by 3 bases, with 18 bases between them. The CDR3 is 17 residues long. Germline V gene sequence: CDR1 SSHAT, CDR2 FNYEAQ (reference sequence).

The chain combines TRBV29-1 with TRBJ1-2; 7 bases are shared with TRBD1. V trimming: 4 bases; J trimming: 9 bases; junction bases outside the gene matches: 5. Germline V gene sequence: CDR1 SQVTM, CDR2 ANQGSEA. This CDR3 contains 11 residues. CDR3 in amino acids: CSVVQGSSYTF. The CDR3, as DNA: TGCAGCGTTGTACAGGGGTCTAGCTACACCTTC.

The CDR3 loop is CASSPRQGGSNQPQHF. DNA for the CDR3: TGTGCCAGCAGCCCTAGACAGGGGGGAAGCAATCAGCCCCAGCATTTT. V and J are TRBV6-6 and TRBJ1-5, with 9 nucleotides matching TRBD1. Germline V gene lookup returns CDR1 MNHNY and CDR2 SVGAGI (reference sequence). This CDR3 is built from 16 residues. V was clipped by 6 bases and J by 1 base; unmatched bases: 7.